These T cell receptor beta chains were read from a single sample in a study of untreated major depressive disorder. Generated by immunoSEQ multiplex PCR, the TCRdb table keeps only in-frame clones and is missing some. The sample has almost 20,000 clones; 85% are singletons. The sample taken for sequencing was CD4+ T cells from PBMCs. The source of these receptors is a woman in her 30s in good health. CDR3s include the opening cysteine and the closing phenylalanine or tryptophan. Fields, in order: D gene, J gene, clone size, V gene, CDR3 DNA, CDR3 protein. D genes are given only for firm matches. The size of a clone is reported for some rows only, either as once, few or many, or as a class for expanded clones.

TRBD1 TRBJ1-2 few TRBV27 TGTGCCAGCAGTTTAGGGACAGGGACCTATGGCTACACCTTC CASSLGTGTYGYTF
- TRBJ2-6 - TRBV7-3 TGTGCCAGCAGCTTAAGGATGGCCAACGTCCTGACTTTC CASSLRMANVLTF
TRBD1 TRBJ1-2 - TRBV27 TGTGCCAGCAGTTCCGGGACAGGGGCGGGTGGCTACACCTTC CASSSGTGAGGYTF
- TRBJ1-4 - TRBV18 TGTGCCAGCTCACTAGGGACAACAACTAATGAAAAACTGTTTTTT CASSLGTTTNEKLFF
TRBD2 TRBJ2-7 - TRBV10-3 TGTGCCATCAGTGAGCCAGGACTAGCGGGAGGACCCTACGAGCAGTACTTC CAISEPGLAGGPYEQYF
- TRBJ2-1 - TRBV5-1 TGCGCCAGCAGCCCGGGTTCGGGAAACTACAATGAGCAGTTCTTC CASSPGSGNYNEQFF
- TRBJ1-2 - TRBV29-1 TGCAGCGCTGCTAGAGGGACGGAACAAGGAGGCTACACCTTC CSAARGTEQGGYTF
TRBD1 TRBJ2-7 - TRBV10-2 TGCGCCAGCAGCCGGGGACAGGGGAAAGGCTACGAGCAGTACTTC CASSRGQGKGYEQYF
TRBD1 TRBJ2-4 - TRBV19 TGTGCCAGTAGTGTAACCTCGACAGGGGGTATTCAGTACTTC CASSVTSTGGIQYF
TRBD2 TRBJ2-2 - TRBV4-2 TGTGCCAGCAGCCAACGACCGGGAGGATATTCCGCCGGGGAGCTGTTTTTT CASSQRPGGYSAGELFF
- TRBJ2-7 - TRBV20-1 TGCAGTGCTAGATGGCGGTGGGGGCAGTACTTC CSARWRWGQYF
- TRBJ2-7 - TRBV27 TGTGCCAGCAGTTTAACACAGGGCTACGAGCAGTACTTC CASSLTQGYEQYF
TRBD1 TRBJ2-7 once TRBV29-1 TGCAGCGGGGGACAGGATTCCTACGAGCAGTACTTC CSGGQDSYEQYF
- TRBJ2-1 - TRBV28 TGTGCCAGCAGTTTGAAGCGTTCCTACAATGAGCAGTTCTTC CASSLKRSYNEQFF
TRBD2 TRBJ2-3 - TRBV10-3 TGTGCCATCAGCAAGACCGGGGCGGGAGTTACAGATACGCAGTATTTT CAISKTGAGVTDTQYF
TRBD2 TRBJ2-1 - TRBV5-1 TGCGCCAGCAGCCTGGGCGGCCTAGCGGGAGTTGAGCAGTTCTTC CASSLGGLAGVEQFF
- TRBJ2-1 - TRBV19 TGTGCCAGTAGCCCTAACCGGGGCTCCTACAATGAGCAGTTCTTC CASSPNRGSYNEQFF
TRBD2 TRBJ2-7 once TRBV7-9 TGTGCCAGCAGCTTAGGAGGTTTGACTAGCGGGTTCGGGGGGCAGTACTTC CASSLGGLTSGFGGQYF
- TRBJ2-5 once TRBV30 TGTGCCTGGACGATGAGTCAAGAGACCCAGTACTTC CAWTMSQETQYF
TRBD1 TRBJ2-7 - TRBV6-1 TGTGCCAGTATATTCACGGGACAGGCCTACGAGCAGTACTTC CASIFTGQAYEQYF
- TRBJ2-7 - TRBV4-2 TGTGCCAGCAGCCAACGGTCCGGGGACGAGCAGTACTTC CASSQRSGDEQYF
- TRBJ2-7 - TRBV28 TGTGCCAGCAGTTTAAGGGGCCCCAGCTCCTACGAGCAGTACTTC CASSLRGPSSYEQYF
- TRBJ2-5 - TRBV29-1 TGCAGCGTCCGACGGGGACAAGAGACCCAGTACTTC CSVRRGQETQYF
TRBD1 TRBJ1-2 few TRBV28 TGTGCCAGCAGTTTAGGGACAGACTATGGCTACACCTTC CASSLGTDYGYTF
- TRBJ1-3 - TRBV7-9 TGTGCCAGCCCGGGACCCCAGGGGTCTGTCTCTGGAAACACCATATATTTT CASPGPQGSVSGNTIYF
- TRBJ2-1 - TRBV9 TGTGCCAGCAGCGTAGGGGCGGGACACTCGAGAGGGAATGAGCAGTTCTTC CASSVGAGHSRGNEQFF
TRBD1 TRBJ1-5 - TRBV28 TGTGCCAGCAGTTTTTCCCTAGGGGGCGCGGGCAATCAGCCCCAGCATTTT CASSFSLGGAGNQPQHF
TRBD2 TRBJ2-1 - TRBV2 TGTGCCAGCAGTGATGGCGGGAGGGGGGGTGAGCAGTTCTTC CASSDGGRGGEQFF
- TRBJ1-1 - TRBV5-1 TGCGCCAGCAGCTTGAAGGTTGTACCGCCGAACACTGAAGCTTTCTTT CASSLKVVPPNTEAFF
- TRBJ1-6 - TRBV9 TGTGCCAGCAGCCCACTCGGGCGTAATTCACCCCTCCACTTT CASSPLGRNSPLHF
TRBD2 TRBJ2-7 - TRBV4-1 TGCGCCAGCAGCCAAAGCCTAGCGGCCGTCTACGAGCAGTACTTC CASSQSLAAVYEQYF
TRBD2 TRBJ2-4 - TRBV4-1 TGCGCCAGCAGCCAAGATACAATTTCCGCTAGCGGGAGGGCCCGAAACATTCAGTACTTC CASSQDTISASGRARNIQYF
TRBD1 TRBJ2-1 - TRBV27 TGTGCCAGCAGTCTATCCGGGACAGGGGCAGGAGGTGAGCAGTTCTTC CASSLSGTGAGGEQFF
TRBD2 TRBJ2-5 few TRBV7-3 TGTGCCAGCAGCTTAAGGCGGGAGGGCCCTGAGACCCAGTACTTC CASSLRREGPETQYF
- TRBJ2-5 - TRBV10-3 TGTGCCATCAGTGTTCGGCGGGAAGAGACCCAGTACTTC CAISVRREETQYF
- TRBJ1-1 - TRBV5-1 TGCGCCAGCAGCTTGGCCCGACAGAACACTGAAGCTTTCTTT CASSLARQNTEAFF
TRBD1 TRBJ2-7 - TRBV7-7 TGTGCTAGCAGCTTGGGACAGGGGTTAACCTACGAGCAGTACTTC CASSLGQGLTYEQYF
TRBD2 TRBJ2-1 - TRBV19 TGTGCCAGTAGTATAAGCTACTATCGGGAGGGGGAGCAGTTCTTC CASSISYYREGEQFF
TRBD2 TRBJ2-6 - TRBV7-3 TGTGCCAGCAGCTTGGGACTAGCGGGAGTTGGGGCCAACGTCCTGACTTTC CASSLGLAGVGANVLTF
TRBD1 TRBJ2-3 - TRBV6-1 TGTGCCAGCCGAAGACAGGGAAGGGGCACAGATACGCAGTATTTT CASRRQGRGTDTQYF
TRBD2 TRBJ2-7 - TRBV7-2 TGTGCCAGCAGCCTTACTAGCGGGAGGCGGGAACCCTACGAGCAGTACTTC CASSLTSGRREPYEQYF
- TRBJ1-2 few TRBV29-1 TGCAGCGCCGGACGGAATTATGGCTACACCTTC CSAGRNYGYTF
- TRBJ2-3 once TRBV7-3 TGTGCCAGCAGCTTAGAAAGGGCAGATACGCAGTATTTT CASSLERADTQYF
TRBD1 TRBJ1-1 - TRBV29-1 TGCAGCGTTGCCTATGGACAGGGTCGTAACACTGAAGCTTTCTTT CSVAYGQGRNTEAFF
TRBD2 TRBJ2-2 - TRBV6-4 TGTGCCAGCATAGGACTAGCAAACACCGGGGAGCTGTTTTTT CASIGLANTGELFF
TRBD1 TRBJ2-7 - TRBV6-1 TGTGCCAGCAGTGTCCAGAAGACAGGGGGGCTCGAGCAGTACTTC CASSVQKTGGLEQYF
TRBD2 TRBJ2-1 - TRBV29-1 TGCAGCGTGAGCGGGGCCGGCTCCTACAATGAGCAGTTCTTC CSVSGAGSYNEQFF